This is a list of T cell receptor beta chains from one sample in a study of shared clonotypes between healthy human individuals. Here immunoSEQ multiplex PCR was the method, and the copy in TCRdb shows in-frame clones only, minus some. The sample records under 600,000 clones, around 97% being singletons. The sequenced sample was naive CD4+ T cells sorted from blood. All receptors derive from a woman in her 30s in good health. CDR3s include the opening cysteine and the closing phenylalanine or tryptophan. A D gene is named only where the DNA matches it firmly. The size of a clone is reported for some rows only, either as once, few or many, or as a class for expanded clones.

clone_size,j_call,v_call,d_call,cdr3_aa,cdr3_nt
NA,TRBJ1-5,TRBV28,NA,CASSFGGRGSNQPQHF,TGTGCCAGCAGTTTTGGTGGCAGGGGAAGCAATCAGCCCCAGCATTTT
NA,TRBJ1-4,TRBV18,NA,CASSPPVATNEKLFF,TGTGCCAGCTCACCACCAGTTGCAACTAATGAAAAACTGTTTTTT
once,TRBJ1-5,TRBV28,NA,CASSRKLGQGINQPQHF,TGTGCCAGCAGCCGAAAACTAGGGCAAGGAATCAATCAGCCCCAGCATTTT
NA,TRBJ2-2,TRBV11-2,NA,CASSLTHANTGELFF,TGTGCCAGCAGCTTAACCCACGCGAACACCGGGGAGCTGTTTTTT
once,TRBJ1-2,TRBV30,NA,CAWSGQGSGGYTF,TGTGCCTGGAGTGGCCAGGGATCAGGCGGCTACACCTTC
NA,TRBJ1-1,TRBV6-5,NA,CASSYPSGVVAFF,TGTGCCAGCAGTTACCCTAGTGGGGTGGTAGCTTTCTTT
NA,TRBJ1-2,TRBV28,TRBD1,CASSNGQVPGYTF,TGTGCCAGCAGCAACGGACAGGTGCCTGGCTACACCTTC
few,TRBJ2-1,TRBV7-9,NA,CASSLALAGEQFF,TGTGCCAGCAGCTTAGCGCTAGCCGGGGAGCAGTTCTTC
NA,TRBJ2-3,TRBV5-1,NA,CASSGASSSTTDTQYF,TGCGCCAGCAGCGGCGCCTCTAGCAGCACCACAGATACGCAGTATTTT
NA,TRBJ2-3,TRBV15,NA,CATSRDARGRTDTQYF,TGTGCCACCAGCAGAGATGCGAGGGGCCGCACAGATACGCAGTATTTT
NA,TRBJ2-1,TRBV28,NA,CASSPRQAVSYNEQFF,TGTGCCAGCAGTCCGAGACAGGCGGTCTCCTACAATGAGCAGTTCTTC
NA,TRBJ1-2,TRBV7-9,NA,CASSLPGPDGYTF,TGTGCCAGCAGCTTACCAGGACCGGATGGCTACACCTTC
NA,TRBJ2-3,TRBV7-9,NA,CASSLVLGTGTDTQYF,TGTGCCAGCAGCTTAGTACTGGGGACCGGCACAGATACGCAGTATTTT